This T cell receptor (beta chain) was obtained from a study of CD8 T cells in ankylosing spondylitis. MiXCR was run by TCRdb on the 5' RACE reads, yielding one entry per CDR3 protein. The sample shows around 250,000 distinct CDR3 sequences, around 32% of them seen only once. The sequence was obtained from a male donor with ankylosing spondylitis or in good health (not recorded which). The sequencing sample was made of blood, either unsorted or a sorted T cell fraction (not recorded which).

The CDR3 loop is CASREGGRGPTEAFF. The CDR3 DNA is TGTGCCAGCAGGGAAGGGGGTCGGGGGCCCACTGAAGCTTTCTTT. This sequence joins TRBV12-3 or TRBV12-4 and TRBJ1-1; tentative D call: TRBD1 (6 bases). Trimming took 6 bases from V and 4 from J, leaving 18 bases between them. This CDR3 comprises 15 residues.